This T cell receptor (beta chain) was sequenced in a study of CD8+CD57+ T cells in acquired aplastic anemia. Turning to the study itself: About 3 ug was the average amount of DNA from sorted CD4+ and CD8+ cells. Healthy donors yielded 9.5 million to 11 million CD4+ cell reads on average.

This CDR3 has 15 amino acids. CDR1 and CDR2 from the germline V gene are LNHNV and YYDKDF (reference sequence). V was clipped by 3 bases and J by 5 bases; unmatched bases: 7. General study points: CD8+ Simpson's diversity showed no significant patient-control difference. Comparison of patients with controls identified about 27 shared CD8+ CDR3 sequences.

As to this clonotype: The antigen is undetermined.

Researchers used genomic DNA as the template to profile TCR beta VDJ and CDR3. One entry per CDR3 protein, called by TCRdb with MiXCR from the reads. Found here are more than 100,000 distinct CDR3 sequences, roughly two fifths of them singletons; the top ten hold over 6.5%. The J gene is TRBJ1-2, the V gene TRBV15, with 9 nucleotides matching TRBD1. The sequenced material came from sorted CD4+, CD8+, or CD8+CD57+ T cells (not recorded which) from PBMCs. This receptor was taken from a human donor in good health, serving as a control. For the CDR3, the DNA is TGTGCCACCAGCAGGAAGGGACAGGGCGTATATGGCTACACCTTC. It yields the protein CATSRKGQGVYGYTF.